This paragraph covers one T cell receptor (beta chain) sequence. This record comes from a study of blood T cell repertoires in COVID-19. The CDR3 length is 14 residues. CDR1 is SGHRS and CDR2 is YFSETQ in the germline V gene. V shed 4 bases and J 10 bases; nucleotides not matched to a gene: 3. Sequencing used immunoSEQ multiplex PCR; TCRdb keeps in-frame clones, though not all of them. The sample has about 200,000 clones, more than 75% seen once. Cohorts were assigned according to the clinical history that participants reported. The clonotype originates from a middle-aged man with acute COVID-19. This chain joins TRBV5-1 and TRBJ2-1, with TRBD2 matching over 15 bases. Sequencing was done on a sample of PBMCs or T cells enriched from blood (not recorded which). CDR3 loop: CASSMGLAGGEQFF. As DNA, the CDR3 is TGCGCCAGCAGCATGGGACTAGCGGGAGGCGAGCAGTTCTTC. Drawing the rest from reference TRBV5-1 and TRBJ2-1, the complete variable domain is KAGVTQTPRYLIKTRGQQVTLSCSPISGHRSVSWYQQTPGQGLQFLFEYFSETQRNKGNFPGRFSGRQFSNSRSEMNVSTLELGDSALYLCASSMGLAGGEQFFGPGTRLTVL.